This TCR beta chain was obtained from a study of early T cells in non-severe SARS-CoV-2 infection. Turning to the study itself: Bulk RNA isolated from unsorted whole blood underwent sequencing; chains were not paired.

This clonotype showed up many times. Its antigen is currently unknown. The V gene end was trimmed by 4 bases and the J gene end by 2 bases; junction bases not matched to a gene: 3. This CDR3 has 14 amino acids. Germline loops: CDR1 SGHVS, CDR2 FNYEAQ. Individual cDNA molecules were tagged with unique molecular identifiers, the study reported. TCRdb passed the 5' RACE reads through MiXCR, listing each CDR3 protein once. The repertoire includes fewer than 85,000 distinct CDR3 sequences, about an eighth of them detected once, and more than 1.2% sits in the top ten. Study-wide results and limits: Database matching using VDJdb favored anti-spike CD8 responses, with private and CD4 specificities left missing.

The material sequenced was whole blood. The J gene is TRBJ2-7, the V gene TRBV7-6, with TRBD2 identical over 9 bases. This TCR was sampled from an adult who was a healthcare worker with PCR-confirmed SARS-CoV-2 infection or an uninfected control (not recorded which). As DNA, the CDR3 is TGTGCCAGCAGCTCGCGGGGGGGAACCTACGAGCAGTACTTC. Amino acids: CASSSRGGTYEQYF.